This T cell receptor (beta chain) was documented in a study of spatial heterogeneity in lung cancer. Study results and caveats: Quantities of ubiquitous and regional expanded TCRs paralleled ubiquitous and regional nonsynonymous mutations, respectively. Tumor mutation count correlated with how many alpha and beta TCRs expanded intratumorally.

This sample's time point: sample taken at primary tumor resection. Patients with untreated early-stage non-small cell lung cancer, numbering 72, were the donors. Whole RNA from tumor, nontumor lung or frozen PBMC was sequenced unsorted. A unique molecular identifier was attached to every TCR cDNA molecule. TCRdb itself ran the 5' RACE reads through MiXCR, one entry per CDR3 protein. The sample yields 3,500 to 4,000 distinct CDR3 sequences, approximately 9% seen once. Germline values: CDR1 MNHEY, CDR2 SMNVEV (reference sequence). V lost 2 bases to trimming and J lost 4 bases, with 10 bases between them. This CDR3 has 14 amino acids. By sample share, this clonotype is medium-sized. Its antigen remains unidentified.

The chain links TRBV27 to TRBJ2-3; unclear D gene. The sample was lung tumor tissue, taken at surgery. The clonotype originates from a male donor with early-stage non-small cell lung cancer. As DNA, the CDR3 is TGTGCCAGCAGTTTAGCCAATCCTTCAGATACGCAGTATTTT. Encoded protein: CASSLANPSDTQYF.